One sample yielded the 3 T cell receptor beta chains listed below, sequenced in a study of T cell repertoires in cytomegalovirus infection. TCRdb called the reads again in MiXCR, with one record for every CDR3 protein. Of 340,000 or so distinct CDR3 sequences listed, about 25% were seen once; the top ten hold roughly 13%. Their antigen targets remain unknown. Source: cultured PBMCs, taken from culture after CMV antigen stimulation. These receptors were obtained from a human donor in good health (CMV status not recorded). Some clones in this sample may be carry-over from other donors' samples.

Only a few counts were recorded for this clonotype. The chain's CDR3 is CASSFWAIPTEAFF. The CDR3 DNA reads TGTGCCAGCAGCTTTTGGGCAATCCCCACTGAAGCTTTCTTT. The chain uses TRBV7-2 and TRBJ1-1; D is unclear. There are 14 residues in the CDR3. Trimming cost V 3 bases and J 4 bases, with 12 bases left between them. Germline assignment: CDR1 SGHTA and CDR2 FQGNSA.

The rearrangement uses TRBV27 and TRBJ2-3, with D maybe TRBD2 (5 bases). Germline V CDR1 and CDR2: MNHEY, SMNVEV (reference sequence). This CDR3 has 14 amino acids. Trimming cost V 5 bases and J 2 bases, with 11 bases left between them. CDR3 protein: CASSQIASTDTQYF. The DNA for the CDR3 is TGTGCCAGCAGTCAAATAGCGTCCACAGATACGCAGTATTTT.

This clonotype appeared a few times. The chain employs TRBV6-1 and TRBJ1-4; D is unresolved. CDR1 and CDR2 from the germline V gene are MNHNS and SASEGT. The CDR3 runs 14 residues. V was clipped by 5 bases and J by 2 bases, with 9 bases between them. The CDR3 nucleotides are TGTGCCAGCAGTCAAAGGCCTACTAATGAAAAACTGTTTTTT. Translated, it gives CASSQRPTNEKLFF.